The 12 T cell receptor beta chains listed next were all sequenced from one sample in a study of T cells in Graves' hyperthyroidism and ophthalmopathy (dated by TCRdb to the late 2010s). Library construction relied on multiplex PCR. The run used an Illumina HiSeq 2000. TCR beta CDR3 regions were amplified from RNA transcripts. The first round of RT-PCR for the TCR CDR3 was performed with the HTBI primer set and the Qiagen OneStep RT-PCR kit. TCRdb reprocessed the public reads (quality trimming at Q25 with fastp, clone calling with MiXCR) and kept in-frame beta chains. Every distinct CDR3 protein forms one entry, paired with its most common genes and DNA. The sample profile shows 600,000 to 700,000 distinct CDR3 sequences; roughly 15% of them were found once. The ten largest clones take up 4.3% of the sample. Sequenced: blood. Every receptor here comes from a woman aged 40 to 50 with Graves' ophthalmopathy.

There are many counts of this clonotype. The V gene is TRBV6-1, the J gene TRBJ1-5; D remains ambiguous. Trimming removed 1 base at V and 6 bases at J, with 7 bases between. The CDR3 totals 13 residues. CDR1 is MNHNS, CDR2 SASEGT, per germline. The CDR3 region has the DNA TGTGCCAGCAGTGAAGAGGGCGGTCAGCCCCAGCATTTT. Encoded protein: CASSEEGGQPQHF.

This clonotype was detected ten times or more. The gene calls are TRBV7-2 and TRBJ2-6, with 7 bases matching TRBD1. Germline V gene sequence: CDR1 SGHTA, CDR2 FQGNSA. The CDR3 length is 18 residues. V shed 5 bases, J shed 2 bases, and the junction held 12 bases outside the gene matches. The CDR3 sequence: CASSLLDRRTTGANVLTF. CDR3 nucleotide sequence: TGTGCCAGCAGCCTGTTGGACAGGCGAACTACTGGGGCCAACGTCCTGACTTTC.

V and J are TRBV20-1 and TRBJ2-7; no firm D call. The V end lost 3 bases, the J end lost 0 bases, and 18 bases lay between the germline ends. Germline V CDR1 and CDR2: DFQATT, SNEGSKA (reference sequence). There are 16 residues in the CDR3. CDR3 region: CSARGYVRASSYEQYF. The CDR3 DNA reads as TGCAGTGCTAGGGGGTATGTTCGCGCTAGCTCCTACGAGCAGTACTTC.

This clonotype was observed many times. The chain has TRBV6-5 and TRBJ2-2, with a tentative D call TRBD1 (6 bases). The germline V gene has CDR1 MNHEY and CDR2 SVGAGI. The CDR3 has 17 residues. Trimming cost V 2 bases and J 2 bases, with 15 bases left between them. The CDR3: CASSYPLGTSNTGELFF. The CDR3 DNA is TGTGCCAGCAGTTACCCTCTAGGGACAAGTAACACCGGGGAGCTGTTTTTT.

This clonotype was seen only a few times. The DNA for the CDR3 is TGTGCCAGCTCACCCGCGGCAGGTCCCACTGACACTGAAGCTTTCTTT. It specifies CASSPAAGPTDTEAFF. This rearrangement joins TRBV18 to TRBJ1-1; no clear D gene. Per germline, CDR1 KGHSH and CDR2 LQKENI. The CDR3 has 16 amino acids. V lost 3 bases and J lost 3, with 17 bases in between. Full variable domain (outside the CDR3, taken from reference TRBV18 and TRBJ1-1): NAGVMQNPRHLVRRRGQEARLRCSPMKGHSHVYWYRQLPEEGLKFMVYLQKENIIDESGMPKERFSAEFPKEGPSILRIQQVVRGDSAAYFCASSPAAGPTDTEAFFGQGTRLTVV.

This clonotype was seen at least ten times. This chain joins TRBV15 and TRBJ2-2; 8 bases fit TRBD2. Germline values: CDR1 LNHNV, CDR2 YYDKDF (reference sequence). The CDR3 runs to 14 residues. After removal of 1 base from V and 5 bases from J, the junction contained 0 bases not matched to a gene. Here the CDR3 reads CATSRGGGTGELFF. The CDR3 DNA sequence: TGTGCCACCAGCAGAGGCGGGGGGACCGGGGAGCTGTTTTTT.

The chain recombines TRBV6-5 with TRBJ2-7; D is undetermined. CDR3 length equals 14 residues. Trimming took 2 bases from V and 0 from J, leaving 8 bases between them. Germline values: CDR1 MNHEY, CDR2 SVGAGI. As DNA, the CDR3 is TGTGCCAGCAGTTACAGGAAGGCCTCCTACGAGCAGTACTTC. This sequence encodes CASSYRKASYEQYF.

This clonotype was counted between two and nine times. The rearrangement links TRBV4-3 to TRBJ2-7; D gene ambiguous. V lost 0 bases and J 0 bases, leaving 9 bases between the germline ends. The germline CDR1 and CDR2 sequences are LGHNA and YSLEER. The CDR3 runs to 15 residues. In nucleotides, the CDR3 is TGCGCCAGCAGCCAAGATTGGCTACGCTCCTACGAGCAGTACTTC. Amino acid sequence: CASSQDWLRSYEQYF.

This clonotype was detected many times. The chain recombines TRBV19 with TRBJ1-1; 7 bases agree with TRBD1. Germline V lookup: CDR1 LNHDA, CDR2 SQIVND (reference sequence). The trim removed 6 bases at V and 0 bases at J, leaving 4 bases unmatched. The CDR3 has 14 residues. CDR3 region: CASRRDSLNTEAFF. CDR3 bases: TGTGCCAGTAGGAGGGACAGCTTGAACACTGAAGCTTTCTTT.

The genes are TRBV7-2 and TRBJ2-7; D perhaps matches TRBD1 (6 bases). The CDR3 consists of 15 residues. V was clipped by 4 bases and J by 4 bases, with 17 bases between them. Germline V CDR1 and CDR2: SGHTA, FQGNSA. CDR3 coding DNA: TGTGCCAGCAGCTGGAAGACAGGACGCAATTACGAGCAGTACTTC. Translation: CASSWKTGRNYEQYF. Variable domain in full (rest from reference TRBV7-2 and TRBJ2-7): GAGVSQSPSNKVTEKGKDVELRCDPISGHTALYWYRQSLGQGLEFLIYFQGNSAPDKSGLPSDRFSAERTGGSVSTLTIQRTQQEDSAVYLCASSWKTGRNYEQYFGPGTRLTVT.

This clonotype was seen a few times. This chain uses TRBV5-1 with TRBJ2-7, with D unclear. V dropped 0 bases and J dropped 6 bases, with 7 bases sitting between them. Germline lookup yields CDR1 SGHRS and CDR2 YFSETQ. This CDR3 region has 12 residues. The DNA of the CDR3 is TGCGCCAGCAGCTTGGACCACCGCGAGCAGTACTTC. Its translation: CASSLDHREQYF.

This clonotype was picked up many times. The CDR3 DNA sequence: TGTGCTAGTGGTACTAGGAGCTCCTACAATGAGCAGTTCTTC. The encoded protein is CASGTRSSYNEQFF. This chain joins TRBV12-5 and TRBJ2-1; weak D call: TRBD2 (5 bases). V lost 5 bases, J lost 0 bases, and 8 bases lay in between. The CDR3 consists of 14 residues. Germline V gene sequence: CDR1 LGHNT, CDR2 FRNRAP.